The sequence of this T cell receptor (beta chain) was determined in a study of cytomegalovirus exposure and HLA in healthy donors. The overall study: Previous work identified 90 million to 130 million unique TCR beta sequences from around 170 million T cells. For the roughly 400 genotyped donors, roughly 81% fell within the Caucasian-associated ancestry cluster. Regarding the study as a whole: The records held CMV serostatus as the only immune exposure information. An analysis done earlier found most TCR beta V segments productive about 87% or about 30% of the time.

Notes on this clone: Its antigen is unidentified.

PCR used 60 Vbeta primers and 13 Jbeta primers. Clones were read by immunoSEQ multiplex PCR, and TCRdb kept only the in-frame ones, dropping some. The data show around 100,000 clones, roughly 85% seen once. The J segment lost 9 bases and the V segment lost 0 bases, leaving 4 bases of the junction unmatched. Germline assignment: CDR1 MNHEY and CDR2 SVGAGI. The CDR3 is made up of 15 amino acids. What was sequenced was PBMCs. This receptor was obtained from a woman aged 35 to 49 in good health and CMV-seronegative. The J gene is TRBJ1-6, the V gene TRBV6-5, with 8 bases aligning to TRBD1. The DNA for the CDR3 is TGTGCCAGCAGTTACTCGGGACAGGACTTTTCACCCCTCCACTTT. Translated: CASSYSGQDFSPLHF.